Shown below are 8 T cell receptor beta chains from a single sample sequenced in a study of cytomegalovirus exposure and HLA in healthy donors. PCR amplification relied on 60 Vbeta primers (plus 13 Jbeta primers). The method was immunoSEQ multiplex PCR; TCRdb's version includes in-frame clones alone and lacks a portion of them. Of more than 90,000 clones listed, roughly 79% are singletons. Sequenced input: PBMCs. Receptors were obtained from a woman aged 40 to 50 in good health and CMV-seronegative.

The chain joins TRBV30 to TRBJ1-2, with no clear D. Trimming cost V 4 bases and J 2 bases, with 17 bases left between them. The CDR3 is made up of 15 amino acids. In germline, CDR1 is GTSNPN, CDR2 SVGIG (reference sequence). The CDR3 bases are TGTGCCTGGAATCTGATCGGGGAGGTAAACTATGGCTACACCTTC. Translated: CAWNLIGEVNYGYTF.

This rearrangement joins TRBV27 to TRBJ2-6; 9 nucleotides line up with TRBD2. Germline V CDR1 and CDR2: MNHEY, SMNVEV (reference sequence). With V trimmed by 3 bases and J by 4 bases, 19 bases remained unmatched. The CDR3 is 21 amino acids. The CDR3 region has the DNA TGTGCCAGCAGTTTTTTTAACGGGGCGGGAGGGCCGCTGTCAGGGGCCAACGTCCTGACTTTC. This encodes CASSFFNGAGGPLSGANVLTF.

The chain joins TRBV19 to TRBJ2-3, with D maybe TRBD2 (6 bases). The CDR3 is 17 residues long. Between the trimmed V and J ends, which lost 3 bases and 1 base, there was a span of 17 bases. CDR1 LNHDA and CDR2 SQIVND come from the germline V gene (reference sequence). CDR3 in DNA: TGTGCCAGTAGTATCACTCTTCTGGGAGGACGCACAGATACGCAGTATTTT. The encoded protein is CASSITLLGGRTDTQYF.

The CDR3 DNA reads TGTGCCAGCAGCTTAGAAGCCCCCTATGGCTACACCTTC. Amino acids: CASSLEAPYGYTF. The chain links TRBV7-2 to TRBJ1-2; the D is unclear. The V gene's germline CDR1 is SGHTA and CDR2 FQGNSA. V dropped 1 base and J dropped 4 bases, with 7 bases sitting between them. The CDR3 extends over 13 amino acids.

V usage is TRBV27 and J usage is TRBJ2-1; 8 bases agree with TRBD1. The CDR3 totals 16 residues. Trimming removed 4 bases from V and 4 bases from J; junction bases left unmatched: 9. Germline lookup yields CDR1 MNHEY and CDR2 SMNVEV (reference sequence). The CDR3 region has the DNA TGTGCCAGCAGTTCTTGGACAGGGTTGAGTTACAATGAGCAGTTCTTC. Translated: CASSSWTGLSYNEQFF.

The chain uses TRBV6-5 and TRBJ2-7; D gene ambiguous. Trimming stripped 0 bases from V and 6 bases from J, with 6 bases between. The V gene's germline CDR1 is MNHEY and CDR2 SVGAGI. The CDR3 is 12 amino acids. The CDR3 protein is CASSYSNSEQYF. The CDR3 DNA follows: TGTGCCAGCAGTTACTCGAACAGCGAGCAGTACTTC.

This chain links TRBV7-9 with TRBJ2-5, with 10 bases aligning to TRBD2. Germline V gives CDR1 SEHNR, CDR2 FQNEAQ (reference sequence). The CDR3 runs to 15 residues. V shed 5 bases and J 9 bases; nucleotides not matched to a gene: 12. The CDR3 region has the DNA TGTGCCAGCAGCCCGGATAGCGGGGGGTCCGGGGCCCAGTACTTC. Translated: CASSPDSGGSGAQYF.

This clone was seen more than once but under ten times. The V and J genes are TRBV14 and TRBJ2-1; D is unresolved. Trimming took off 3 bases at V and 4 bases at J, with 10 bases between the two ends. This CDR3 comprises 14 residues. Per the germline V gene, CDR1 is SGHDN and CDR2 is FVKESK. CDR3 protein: CASSQHSDYNEQFF. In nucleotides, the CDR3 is TGTGCCAGCAGCCAGCACAGTGATTACAATGAGCAGTTCTTC.